What follows are 27 T cell receptor gamma chains derived from one specimen sequenced in a study of Vδ1+ human thymocytes (dated 2018 in TCRdb). On the study overall, not on this receptor specifically: Thymic TRG and TRD repertoires appeared highly polyclonal with Gaussian CDR3 length distributions, unlike oligoclonal peripheral blood repertoires.

Data came from an Illumina MiSeq. RNA extraction was performed with the RNeasy mini kit, and reverse transcription was done with Superscript III. CDR3 amplicons were generated by multiplex PCR with pooled V-gene forward primers and a constant-region reverse primer carrying Illumina adaptor overhangs. TCRdb reprocessed the public data with the CATT caller; entries with the same nucleotide sequence were combined afterwards. The sample includes about 36,000 gamma-chain clones, with around 20% observed a single time. The leading ten clones occupy about 2% of the sample. These receptors' targets are unknown. Source material: Vdelta1+ gamma-delta thymocytes from the thymus. Explained via the paper, the cell subset or site label denotes: FACS-sorted CD3+ TCRalphabeta- TCRVdelta1+ TCRVdelta2- thymocytes. The receptors here all came from a girl less than two years old who had congenital heart surgery.

This clone was found a few times. This rearrangement joins TRGV4 to TRGJ1 or TRGJ2. The CDR3 spans 14 residues. The ends lost 2 bases at V and 1 base at J; junction bases unmatched: 5. The germline V gene encodes CDR1 EGSTGY and CDR2 YDSYTSSV. CDR3 residues: CATWDATNYYKKLF. DNA for the CDR3: TGTGCCACCTGGGATGCTACCAATTATTATAAGAAACTCTTT.

This clone has just a few counts. This sample also contains other DNA sequences that code for the same CDR3. This chain connects TRGV3 to TRGJ1 or TRGJ2. This CDR3 is 14 amino acids long. J was trimmed by 5 bases and V by 4 bases; bases with no gene match: 11. Germline V gene lookup returns CDR1 VTNTFY and CDR2 YDVSTARD (reference sequence). The CDR3 region has the DNA TGTGCCACCTGGGATGGGCCTAGAGATTATAAGAAACTCTTT. It is translated as CATWDGPRDYKKLF.

This clone was observed once. This chain links TRGV9 with TRGJ1 or TRGJ2. The germline V gene has CDR1 GITISATS and CDR2 ISYDGTV (reference sequence). V was clipped by 0 bases and J by 5 bases; unmatched bases: 13. This CDR3 contains 16 residues. DNA for the CDR3: TGTGCCTTGTGGGAGGTGAAAATCGATGGTGATTATAAGAAACTCTTT. This encodes CALWEVKIDGDYKKLF.

The chain links TRGV5 to TRGJP2. Germline V gives CDR1 VINAFY, CDR2 YDVSNSKD. The CDR3 is made up of 17 amino acids. With 0 bases clipped from V and 1 base from J, the junction kept 8 bases outside the gene matches. This CDR3 reads CATWDRQASSSDWIKTF. The DNA of the CDR3 is TGTGCCACCTGGGACAGGCAGGCGAGTAGTAGTGATTGGATCAAGACGTTT.

This clone was seen only a few times. Being one base from a much bigger clone, this may be a read error. Other DNA sequences from this sample encode an identical CDR3 as well. The genes are TRGV9 and TRGJ1 or TRGJ2. The trim removed 0 bases at V and 6 bases at J, leaving 5 bases unmatched. This CDR3 region has 13 residues. Germline V lookup: CDR1 GITISATS, CDR2 ISYDGTV (reference sequence). The CDR3 sequence: CALWEVHCYKKLF. The CDR3, as DNA: TGTGCCTTGTGGGAGGTGCATTGTTATAAGAAACTCTTT.

A word on this clone: This may arise from a read error, as a much more abundant clone is one base away. V usage is TRGV5 and J usage is TRGJ1 or TRGJ2. Trimming removed 0 bases from V and 5 bases from J; junction bases left unmatched: 4. CDR1 is VINAFY and CDR2 is YDVSNSKD in the germline V gene. The CDR3 consists of 13 residues. CDR3 amino acids: CATWDRANYKKLF. CDR3 DNA: TGTGCCACCTGGGACAGGGCGAATTATAAGAAACTCTTT.

The chain is built from TRGV3 and TRGJ1 or TRGJ2. Germline CDR1 VTNTFY, CDR2 YDVSTARD (reference sequence). V lost 6 bases, J lost 8 bases, and 4 bases stayed unmatched. This CDR3 is 10 amino acids long. DNA for the CDR3: TGTGCCACCTGGACCGATAAGAAACTCTTT. Protein sequence: CATWTDKKLF.

Of note for this clone: This clone may be a read error of a much larger clone one base away. This sample also contains other DNA sequences that code for the same CDR3. This rearrangement joins TRGV2 to TRGJ1 or TRGJ2. J gave up 5 bases and V 1 base, and 5 bases lay outside the gene matches. This CDR3 is 13 amino acids long. Germline CDR1 is EGSNGY and CDR2 is YDSYNSKV. The CDR3 loop reads CATWDGQDYKKLF. CDR3 sequence (DNA): TGTGCCACCTGGGACGGACAAGATTATAAGAAACTCTTT.

This clone was observed a few times. This chain connects TRGV9 to TRGJ1 or TRGJ2. The CDR3 contains 14 residues. Germline values: CDR1 GITISATS, CDR2 ISYDGTV (reference sequence). V gave up 0 bases and J gave up 6 bases; unmatched junction bases: 8. This CDR3 reads CALWEVQYRYKKLF. The CDR3 bases are TGTGCCTTGTGGGAGGTGCAATATCGTTATAAGAAACTCTTT.

The rearrangement joins TRGV9 to TRGJ1 or TRGJ2. Per germline, CDR1 GITISATS and CDR2 ISYDGTV (reference sequence). The CDR3 totals 15 residues. V was clipped by 0 bases and J by 1 base; unmatched bases: 6. CDR3 coding DNA: TGTGCCTTGTGGGAGGTGCACGGAAATTATTATAAGAAACTCTTT. Translating it yields CALWEVHGNYYKKLF.

The V gene is TRGV3, the J gene TRGJ1 or TRGJ2. The CDR3 extends over 13 amino acids. The trim removed 3 bases at V and 11 bases at J, leaving 13 bases unmatched. Germline-derived CDR1 and CDR2 are VTNTFY and YDVSTARD (reference sequence). The CDR3 DNA is TGTGCCACCTGGGACGGATCTCCGGACGAGAAACTCTTT. Its translation is CATWDGSPDEKLF.

This clone was found a few times. The chain combines TRGV4 with TRGJ1 or TRGJ2. With 0 bases clipped from V and 14 bases from J, the junction kept 7 bases outside the gene matches. Germline loops: CDR1 EGSTGY, CDR2 YDSYTSSV. The CDR3 contains 11 residues. The CDR3 DNA follows: TGTGCCACCTGGGATGGGCAATCGGAACTCTTT. Residues: CATWDGQSELF.

By share, this clone counts as medium-sized. The sample holds other DNA sequences that translate to the same CDR3. V is TRGV3 and J is TRGJ1 or TRGJ2. With 1 base clipped from V and 3 bases from J, the junction kept 3 bases outside the gene matches. CDR1 VTNTFY and CDR2 YDVSTARD come from the germline V gene (reference sequence). This CDR3 spans 13 amino acids. The DNA for the CDR3 is TGTGCCACCTGGGACAGCCGTTATTATAAGAAACTCTTT. Translating it yields CATWDSRYYKKLF.

The table lists this clone with a few counts. This chain connects TRGV8 to TRGJ1 or TRGJ2. This CDR3 contains 12 residues. Germline loops: CDR1 VENAVY, CDR2 YDSYNSRV. The V segment lost 1 base and the J segment 7 bases; nucleotides outside the gene matches: 4. CDR3 coding DNA: TGTGCCACCTGGGATAGTGAGTATAAGAAACTCTTT. Translation: CATWDSEYKKLF.

The chain recombines TRGV2 with TRGJP2. J lost 9 bases, V lost 0 bases, and 13 bases had no gene match. Germline CDR1 is EGSNGY and CDR2 is YDSYNSKV. The CDR3 is 16 residues long. This CDR3 reads CATWDGRRICHWIKTF. The CDR3 DNA sequence: TGTGCCACCTGGGACGGGCGAAGGATCTGCCATTGGATCAAGACGTTT.

This chain links TRGV2 with TRGJ1 or TRGJ2. The CDR3 extends over 14 amino acids. V lost 0 bases to trimming and J lost 5 bases; unmatched junction nucleotides: 7. Germline V gene sequence: CDR1 EGSNGY, CDR2 YDSYNSKV. The CDR3: CATWDGLRDYKKLF. CDR3 DNA sequence: TGTGCCACCTGGGACGGGCTCCGGGATTATAAGAAACTCTTT.

This clone was counted between two and nine times. This chain links TRGV5 with TRGJ1 or TRGJ2. Looked up from germline, CDR1 is VINAFY and CDR2 is YDVSNSKD. The CDR3 covers 15 residues. J was trimmed by 3 bases and V by 2 bases; bases with no gene match: 10. CDR3 coding DNA: TGTGCCACCTGGGACACCTATTGGAGTTATTATAAGAAACTCTTT. It is translated as CATWDTYWSYYKKLF.

This clone was observed a handful of times. The chain combines TRGV2 with TRGJ1 or TRGJ2. From germline, CDR1 is EGSNGY and CDR2 YDSYNSKV. This CDR3 has 13 amino acids. V dropped 2 bases and J dropped 4; count of bases not matched to a gene: 5. CDR3 DNA sequence: TGTGCCACCTGGGACGAGTCCTATTATAAGAAACTCTTT. Amino acids: CATWDESYYKKLF.

This clone was detected only a few times. This chain links TRGV9 with TRGJ1 or TRGJ2. CDR1 and CDR2 (germline): GITISATS, ISYDGTV (reference sequence). V gave up 7 bases and J gave up 10 bases; unmatched junction bases: 10. The CDR3 runs 11 residues. CDR3 sequence (DNA): TGTGCCTTGTGTCGGGATGGGAAGAAACTCTTT. Its protein product is CALCRDGKKLF.

This clone has only a few counts. This chain links TRGV3 with TRGJ1 or TRGJ2. J was trimmed by 5 bases and V by 1 base; bases with no gene match: 5. The germline CDR1 and CDR2 sequences are VTNTFY and YDVSTARD (reference sequence). The CDR3 is made up of 13 amino acids. CDR3 DNA sequence: TGTGCCACCTGGGACAGCCGTAATTATAAGAAACTCTTT. This translates into CATWDSRNYKKLF.

The chain is built from TRGV9 and TRGJP2. The CDR3 covers 13 residues. Trimming took 2 bases from V and 7 from J; bases not matched to a gene: 4. Germline loops: CDR1 GITISATS, CDR2 ISYDGTV (reference sequence). CDR3: CALWEGIDWIKTF. The CDR3 DNA follows: TGTGCCTTGTGGGAGGGGATTGATTGGATCAAGACGTTT.

This chain connects TRGV3 to TRGJ1 or TRGJ2. Germline V gene sequence: CDR1 VTNTFY, CDR2 YDVSTARD (reference sequence). J was trimmed by 3 bases and V by 2 bases; bases with no gene match: 4. CDR3 length: 13 residues. The CDR3 protein is CATWDIRYYKKLF. CDR3 bases: TGTGCCACCTGGGACATACGTTATTATAAGAAACTCTTT.

This clone was recorded a few times. Other DNA sequences of this sample code for an identical CDR3. The chain joins TRGV2 to TRGJ1 or TRGJ2. Germline V gene lookup returns CDR1 EGSNGY and CDR2 YDSYNSKV. J lost 3 bases, V lost 0 bases, and 5 bases had no gene match. This CDR3 comprises 14 residues. CDR3 bases: TGTGCCACCTGGGACGGGCGAAGTTATTATAAGAAACTCTTT. Translation: CATWDGRSYYKKLF.

This clone was counted only a few times. The same CDR3 also results from other DNA sequences found in this sample. The chain combines TRGV8 with TRGJP2. The trim removed 0 bases at V and 3 bases at J, leaving 4 bases unmatched. The length of the CDR3 is 15 residues. Germline V gene sequence: CDR1 VENAVY, CDR2 YDSYNSRV. DNA of the CDR3: TGTGCCACCTGGGATAGGGTGGGTAGTGATTGGATCAAGACGTTT. Protein: CATWDRVGSDWIKTF.

On this clone: Different DNA sequences within this sample yield the same CDR3. The chain is built from TRGV4 and TRGJ1 or TRGJ2. This CDR3 comprises 14 residues. In germline, CDR1 is EGSTGY, CDR2 YDSYTSSV. V shed 1 base and J 7 bases; nucleotides not matched to a gene: 10. Here the CDR3 reads CATWDGPRGYKKLF. CDR3 DNA sequence: TGTGCCACCTGGGATGGCCCTAGGGGATATAAGAAACTCTTT.

This clone was seen only a few times. This chain joins TRGV3 and TRGJ1 or TRGJ2. Germline CDR1 reads VTNTFY; CDR2 reads YDVSTARD (reference sequence). This CDR3 has 15 amino acids. Trimming cost V 3 bases and J 8 bases; bases outside gene matches: 16. In nucleotides, the CDR3 is TGTGCCACCTGGGACTGGGTCGACAAACTCGATAAGAAACTCTTT. It encodes CATWDWVDKLDKKLF.

The V gene is TRGV4, the J gene TRGJP1. The CDR3 runs 14 residues. V lost 4 bases, J lost 4 bases, and 6 bases stayed unmatched. Germline V gene lookup returns CDR1 EGSTGY and CDR2 YDSYTSSV. In DNA, the CDR3 is TGTGCCACCTGGGACGCGGGCACTGGTTGGTTCAAGATATTT. Its protein is CATWDAGTGWFKIF.